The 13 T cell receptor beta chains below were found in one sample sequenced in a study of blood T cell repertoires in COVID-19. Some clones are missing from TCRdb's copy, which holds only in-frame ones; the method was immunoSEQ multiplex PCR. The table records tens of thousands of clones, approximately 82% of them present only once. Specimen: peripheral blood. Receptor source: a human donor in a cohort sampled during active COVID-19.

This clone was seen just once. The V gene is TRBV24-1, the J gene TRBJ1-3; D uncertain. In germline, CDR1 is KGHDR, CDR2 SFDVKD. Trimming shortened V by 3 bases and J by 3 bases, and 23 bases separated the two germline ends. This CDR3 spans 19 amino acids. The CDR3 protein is CATSDRIFIAERFGNTIYF. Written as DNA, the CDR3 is TGTGCCACCAGTGATCGGATCTTCATCGCGGAGAGATTTGGAAACACCATATATTTT.

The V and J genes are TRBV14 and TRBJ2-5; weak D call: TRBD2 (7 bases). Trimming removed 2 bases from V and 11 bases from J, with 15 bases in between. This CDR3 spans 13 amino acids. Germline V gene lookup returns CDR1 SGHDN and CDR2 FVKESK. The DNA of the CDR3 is TGTGCCAGCAGCCAAATCGGCGGGGGCCAACAGTACTTC. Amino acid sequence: CASSQIGGGQQYF.

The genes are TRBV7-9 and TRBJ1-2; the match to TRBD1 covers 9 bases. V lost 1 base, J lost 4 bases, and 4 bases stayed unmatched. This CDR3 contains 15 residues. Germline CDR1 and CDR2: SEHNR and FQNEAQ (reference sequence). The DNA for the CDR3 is TGTGCCAGCAGCTTAGGCGGGACAGGGTCCTATGGCTACACCTTC. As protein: CASSLGGTGSYGYTF.

The CDR3 region has the DNA TGTGCCAGCAGCCTCGTTGGAGGTGAAGCTTTCTTT. Protein product: CASSLVGGEAFF. V is TRBV3-1 (or the pseudogene TRBV3-2) and J is TRBJ1-1; no clear D gene. CDR1 is LGHDT and CDR2 is YNNKEL in the germline V gene (reference sequence). V was cut by 4 bases and J by 7 bases, with 10 bases left in between. This CDR3 comprises 12 residues.

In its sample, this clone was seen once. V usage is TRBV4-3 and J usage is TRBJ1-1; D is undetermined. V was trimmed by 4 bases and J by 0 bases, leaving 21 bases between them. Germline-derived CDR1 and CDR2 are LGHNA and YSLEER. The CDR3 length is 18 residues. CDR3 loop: CASSPKMGPVTMNTEAFF. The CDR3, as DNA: TGCGCCAGCAGCCCAAAAATGGGCCCGGTTACGATGAACACTGAAGCTTTCTTT.

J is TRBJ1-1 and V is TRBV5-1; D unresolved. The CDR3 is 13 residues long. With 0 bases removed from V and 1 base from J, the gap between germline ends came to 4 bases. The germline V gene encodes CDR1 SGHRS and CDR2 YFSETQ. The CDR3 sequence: CASSLDQNTEAFF. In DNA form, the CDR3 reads TGCGCCAGCAGCTTGGATCAGAACACTGAAGCTTTCTTT. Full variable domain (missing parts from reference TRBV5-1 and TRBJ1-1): KAGVTQTPRYLIKTRGQQVTLSCSPISGHRSVSWYQQTPGQGLQFLFEYFSETQRNKGNFPGRFSGRQFSNSRSEMNVSTLELGDSALYLCASSLDQNTEAFFGQGTRLTVV.

The DNA of the CDR3 is TGTGCCAGCTCACCGATGGGACAGGGCTTGAATGAGCAGTTCTTC. This sequence encodes CASSPMGQGLNEQFF. The chain couples TRBV18 to TRBJ2-1, with TRBD1 matching 9 bases. The CDR3 loop spans 15 amino acids. J was trimmed by 7 bases and V by 3 bases; bases with no gene match: 7. CDR1 and CDR2 from the germline V gene are KGHSH and LQKENI.

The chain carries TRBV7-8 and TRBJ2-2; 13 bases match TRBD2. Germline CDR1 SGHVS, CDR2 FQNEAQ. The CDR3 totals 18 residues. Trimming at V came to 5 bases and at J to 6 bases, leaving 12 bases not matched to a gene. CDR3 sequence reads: CASSPRPTSGGVSGELFF. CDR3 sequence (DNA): TGTGCCAGCAGCCCCCGTCCTACTAGCGGGGGGGTCTCCGGGGAGCTGTTTTTT.

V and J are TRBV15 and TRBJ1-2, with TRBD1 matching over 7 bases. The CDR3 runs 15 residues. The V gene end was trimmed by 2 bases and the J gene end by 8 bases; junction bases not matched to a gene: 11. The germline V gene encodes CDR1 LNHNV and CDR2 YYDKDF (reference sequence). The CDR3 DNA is TGTGCCACCAGCAGACTGGACAGGCCTACCTGGGGCTACACCTTC. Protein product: CATSRLDRPTWGYTF.

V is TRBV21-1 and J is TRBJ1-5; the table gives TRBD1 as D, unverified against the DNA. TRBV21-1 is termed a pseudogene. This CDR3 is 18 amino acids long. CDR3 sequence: CASTNRDRGQYSNQPQHF. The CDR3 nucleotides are TGTGCCAGCACCAACAGAGACAGGGGGCAATATAGCAATCAGCCCCAGCATTTT.

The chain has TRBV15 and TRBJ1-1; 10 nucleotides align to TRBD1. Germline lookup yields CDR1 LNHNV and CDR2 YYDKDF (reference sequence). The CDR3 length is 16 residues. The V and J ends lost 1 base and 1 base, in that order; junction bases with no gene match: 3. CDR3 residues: CATSRGDRGRNTEAFF. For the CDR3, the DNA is TGTGCCACCAGCAGAGGGGACAGGGGCAGGAACACTGAAGCTTTCTTT.

Here the CDR3 reads CASSYWDRGDNEQFF. DNA of the CDR3: TGTGCCAGCAGTTACTGGGACAGGGGGGACAATGAGCAGTTCTTC. The chain employs TRBV6-2 or TRBV6-3 and TRBJ2-1; 11 nucleotides align to TRBD1. Germline V gives CDR1 MNHEY, CDR2 SVGEGT. CDR3 length: 15 amino acids. The V and J ends lost 1 base and 5 bases, in that order; junction bases with no gene match: 1.

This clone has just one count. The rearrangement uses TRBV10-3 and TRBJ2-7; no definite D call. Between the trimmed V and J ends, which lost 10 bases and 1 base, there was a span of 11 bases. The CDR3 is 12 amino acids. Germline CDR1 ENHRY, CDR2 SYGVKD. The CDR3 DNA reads TGTGCCACGAGTGTCCAATCCTACGAGCAGTACTTC. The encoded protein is CATSVQSYEQYF.